The 13 T cell receptor beta chains given below trace back to one sample, sequenced in a study of beta chain features in type 1 diabetes. Study conclusions and caveats: Moderate yet significant TCRB CDR3 shortening was seen in Type 1 diabetes patients in all four CD4+ subsets.

Their recognized antigens are unknown. Expressed TCRB transcripts were sequenced because the isolated RNA had all been reverse transcribed beforehand. Clones were sequenced by immunoSEQ multiplex PCR, and TCRdb holds only the in-frame ones, with some missing. The repertoire has about 280,000 clones, roughly 15% of them found once; the top ten carry 0.015% to 0.019%. Sequencing was carried out using naive CD4+ T cells from blood. These receptors were obtained from a man younger than 35 with type 1 diabetes.

V is TRBV6-5 and J is TRBJ2-1; D remains unclear. Germline V gives CDR1 MNHEY, CDR2 SVGAGI. V lost 8 bases and J lost 4, with 12 bases in between. This CDR3 region has 13 residues. CDR3 protein: CASVSNGYNEQFF. The CDR3 bases are TGTGCCAGCGTATCGAACGGGTACAATGAGCAGTTCTTC.

V is TRBV28 and J is TRBJ2-1, with 10 bases identical to TRBD1. The CDR3 spans 13 residues. The V gene's germline CDR1 is MDHEN and CDR2 SYDVKM. V gave up 9 bases and J gave up 7 bases; unmatched junction bases: 6. In DNA form, the CDR3 reads TGTGCCAGTAGACAGGGGGCGCATAATGAGCAGTTCTTC. The encoded protein is CASRQGAHNEQFF.

This clone was counted only a few times. The chain has TRBV18 and TRBJ1-2; TRBD1 might be the D (6 bases). This CDR3 is 17 amino acids long. Trimming shortened V by 2 bases and J by 7 bases, and 23 bases separated the two germline ends. Germline assignment: CDR1 KGHSH and CDR2 LQKENI. The CDR3 loop is CASSPRLDSRGSSGYTF. The CDR3 coding sequence is TGTGCCAGCTCACCAAGGTTGGACAGCCGTGGATCGAGTGGCTACACCTTC.

This clone was detected only a few times. This chain joins TRBV7-2 and TRBJ2-4, with TRBD1 as a possible D gene (7 bases). This CDR3 is built from 17 residues. Between the trimmed V and J ends, which lost 5 bases and 4 bases, there was a span of 21 bases. Per the germline V gene, CDR1 is SGHTA and CDR2 is FQGNSA. The CDR3 region is CASSPGGSGPMKNIQYF. The CDR3 region has the DNA TGTGCCAGCAGCCCAGGGGGGAGCGGGCCGATGAAAAACATTCAGTACTTC.

This clone was found a few times. CDR3: CSVDSDSGANVLTF. Here the CDR3 DNA reads TGCAGCGTTGACAGCGACTCTGGGGCCAACGTCCTGACTTTC. The rearrangement joins TRBV29-1 to TRBJ2-6, with unresolved D. V was shortened by 3 bases and J by 0 bases, with 6 bases between the two germline ends. The CDR3 consists of 14 residues. Germline V gene data show CDR1 as SQVTM and CDR2 as ANQGSEA.

This chain links TRBV30 with TRBJ2-3; a possible D gene is TRBD1 (6 bases). Trimming pared 3 bases from V and 5 bases from J, leaving 12 bases between. CDR3 length: 13 amino acids. The V gene's germline CDR1 is GTSNPN and CDR2 SVGIG (reference sequence). The DNA of the CDR3 is TGTGCCTGGAGCCACAGGGCTAGAGATACGCAGTATTTT. Protein: CAWSHRARDTQYF. Drawing the rest from reference TRBV30 and TRBJ2-3, the complete variable domain is SQTIHQWPATLVQPVGSPLSLECTVEGTSNPNLYWYRQAAGRGLQLLFYSVGIGQISSEVPQNLSASRPQDRQFILSSKKLLLSDSGFYLCAWSHRARDTQYFGPGTRLTVL.

The chain uses TRBV7-2 and TRBJ2-3; 9 bases fit TRBD2. This CDR3 is 16 amino acids long. Germline assignment: CDR1 SGHTA and CDR2 FQGNSA. Trimming removed 2 bases from V and 1 base from J; junction bases left unmatched: 4. The CDR3 sequence is CASSLQAGGGTDTQYF. The DNA of the CDR3 is TGTGCCAGCAGCTTACAAGCGGGAGGTGGCACAGATACGCAGTATTTT.

In this sample, this clone turned up a few times. The chain recombines TRBV28 with TRBJ2-7, with D perhaps TRBD1 (5 bases). The CDR3 spans 15 residues. Germline values: CDR1 MDHEN, CDR2 SYDVKM. V was cut by 2 bases and J by 2 bases, with 13 bases left in between. CDR3 DNA sequence: TGTGCCAGCAGTTTAATCCCCACAGGCACCTACGAGCAGTACTTC. Translation gives CASSLIPTGTYEQYF.

In its sample, this clone was seen a few times. The chain is built from TRBV28 and TRBJ1-5, with a tentative D call TRBD1 (6 bases). CDR3 length: 15 amino acids. V was clipped by 6 bases and J by 2 bases, with 14 bases between them. In germline, CDR1 is MDHEN, CDR2 SYDVKM. CDR3 residues: CASSLQGWRNQPQHF. CDR3 DNA: TGTGCCAGCAGCCTACAGGGTTGGCGCAATCAGCCCCAGCATTTT.

A few counts support this clone. The chain links TRBV5-4 to TRBJ2-5, with a weak D call TRBD1 (5 bases). CDR3 length: 13 residues. V was cut by 0 bases and J by 10 bases, with 13 bases left in between. Germline CDR1 reads SGHNT; CDR2 reads YYREEE (reference sequence). The CDR3 DNA follows: TGTGCCAGCAGCTTGGTCGGCAGGGTGGACCAGTACTTC. It specifies CASSLVGRVDQYF.

There are a few counts of this clone. The rearrangement joins TRBV30 to TRBJ2-1; 14 positions agree with TRBD2. CDR3 length: 18 amino acids. V lost 3 bases and J lost 7; bases outside the gene matches: 14. In germline, CDR1 is GTSNPN, CDR2 SVGIG (reference sequence). Here the CDR3 reads CAWRKPGLAGVRGNEQFF. CDR3 DNA sequence: TGTGCCTGGAGAAAGCCGGGACTAGCGGGAGTAAGGGGTAATGAGCAGTTCTTC.

This chain links TRBV19 with TRBJ2-3, with 7 positions matching TRBD2. Trimming removed 4 bases from V and 6 bases from J; junction bases left unmatched: 7. This CDR3 region has 14 residues. The V gene's germline CDR1 is LNHDA and CDR2 SQIVND (reference sequence). This CDR3 reads CASSRLAARDTQYF. Written as DNA, the CDR3 is TGTGCCAGTAGTAGGCTAGCGGCACGCGATACGCAGTATTTT.

This clone has just a few counts. The chain combines TRBV19 with TRBJ1-5; 9 bases are a match to TRBD1. Germline CDR1 is LNHDA and CDR2 is SQIVND (reference sequence). The CDR3 is 13 residues long. The ends lost 5 bases at V and 7 bases at J; junction bases unmatched: 3. The CDR3 here is CASSDRGEQPQHF. The DNA for the CDR3 is TGTGCCAGTAGTGACAGGGGGGAACAGCCCCAGCATTTT.